Listed below are T cell receptor beta chains from one sample, sequenced in a study of blood T cells in healthy people across ages. TCRdb analysed the 5' RACE reads with MiXCR anew, one entry per CDR3 protein. The sample includes hundreds of thousands of distinct CDR3 sequences, around two fifths seen only once; the top ten take about a fifth. The sequenced sample consisted of blood. These receptor sequences come from a man between 60 and 75 years old in good health. Each CDR3 is given without its conserved first and last residue.

j_call v_call cdr3_aa
TRBJ1-4 TRBV12-3/TRBV12-4 ASLGADEKLF
TRBJ2-5 TRBV5-1 ASSGGNTQETQY
TRBJ2-1 TRBV20-1 SAPRGYSYNEQF
TRBJ2-7 TRBV28 ASRLRAATSSYEQY
TRBJ1-5 TRBV5-5 ASSFGQASNQPQH
TRBJ2-5 TRBV11-3 ASSPGTMGYNEQY
TRBJ2-3 TRBV5-1 ASSTGLAGEAGSGTQY
TRBJ2-7 TRBV2 ASSPTDGTYEQY
TRBJ2-5 TRBV7-9 ASSEGLAYQETQY
TRBJ2-1 TRBV20-1 SAGRTGTGHEQF
TRBJ1-6 TRBV11-2 ASSLVGQGGSPLH
. TRBV6-6 ASSYLGFEQY
TRBJ2-7 TRBV5-1 ASSHSGQFSYEQY
TRBJ1-5 TRBV6-1 ASSLNVCGNQPQH
TRBJ2-1 TRBV4-3 ASSHTREDNEQF
TRBJ2-5 TRBV4-1 ASSQDRVAGAKETQY
TRBJ2-3 TRBV7-2 ASTFTGPALDTQY
TRBJ2-7 TRBV28 ASTTFGTYEQY
TRBJ2-7 TRBV3-1 ASSQGGWYYEQY
TRBJ2-5 TRBV18 ASSPPNRGESQY
TRBJ2-7 TRBV6-1 ASSVVRGISYEQY
TRBJ1-1 TRBV6-2/TRBV6-3 ASSYWGAGVNTEAF
TRBJ2-7 TRBV4-3 ASSQEGQGPYEQY
TRBJ2-7 TRBV7-2 ASSRGADSYEQY
TRBJ1-6 TRBV6-2/TRBV6-3 ASSLEGTWNSPLH
TRBJ2-4 TRBV4-3 ASSPTSQPADIQY
TRBJ1-5 TRBV6-2/TRBV6-3 ASSRGFSQPQH
TRBJ2-7 TRBV5-1 ASSLASGFEQY
TRBJ2-7 TRBV4-1 ASSQVRDRGYEQY
TRBJ1-2 TRBV20-1 SAAPGQGNYGYT
TRBJ2-7 TRBV20-1 SARDGGRGAYEQY
TRBJ2-3 TRBV6-1 ASSEVGEGVEY
TRBJ2-5 TRBV4-3 ASSQDFGETQY
. TRBV10-2 SSSDGGMGEQY
TRBJ2-5 TRBV27 ASSTGTGQETQY
TRBJ2-7 TRBV9 ASSATGTVYPYEQY
. TRBV5-6 ASSLAVGARLETQY
TRBJ2-7 TRBV5-1 ASSLTLSSYEQY
TRBJ1-4 TRBV25-1 ASSDPGQVNEKLF
TRBJ2-5 TRBV29-1 SVEDWTGARETQY